This T cell receptor beta chain was captured in a study of cytomegalovirus exposure and HLA in healthy donors (dated by TCRdb to the late 2010s). Looking at the study overall: The 666 repertoires of the first cohort and the 95 to 150 validation repertoires were produced on the same platform, according to a later analysis. The study aimed to test whether signatures of past pathogen exposure could be identified by cataloging public T cell receptors. Besides the first cohort of roughly 640 subjects, a separate validation cohort made up of around 120 different subjects was used. To predict cytomegalovirus infection status, the study brought together high-throughput TCR immunosequencing, statistical association of individual TCRs with disease status, and machine learning.

As to this clone: The antigen it binds to is not known. No qualities accompany the bases; no much larger clone lies one base away.

Preparation of the library involved the immunoSEQ multiplex PCR assay. The original pipeline was this. A statistical classification framework was developed to diagnose cytomegalovirus status using the catalog of TCR beta chain sequences. Imported from immuneACCESS, the table was reduced by TCRdb to in-frame sequences with V and J called. These copies leave out some clones; in studies compared against another copy, an unresolved V gene accounts for under half, and the cause of the remainder is not known. That table supplies the V and J calls and clone size; D and trimming were determined from the DNA. In all, the sample holds about 220,000 clones, and under 95% of those were seen once. The biggest ten clones account for 1% to 1.2% of the sample. Donors formed part of the validation cohort, which comprised some 120 subjects and was distinct from the first cohort of roughly 600 subjects. Counted from cysteine to phenylalanine, this CDR3 has 15 amino acids. Of the read, only the CDR3 DNA is kept; its 45 bases are in frame from base 1. Reading the germline V gene gives CDR1 SNHLY and CDR2 FYNNEI. V is pruned by 1 base and J by 7 bases, leaving 7 bases of the junction without a gene match.

The full study reports these points: All 120 or so repertoires were used to score co-occurrence in the validation cohort in a later analysis, because that analysis had no HLA typing for the cohort. The authors suggested that the approach could potentially be generalized to other disease states and immunological phenotypes. The study gave a list of 150 to 200 TCR beta chains associated with cytomegalovirus. Cytomegalovirus status was reported to be diagnosed by the classifier with high specificity and sensitivity in both the original and validation cohorts. In vitro tests confirmed that a few of the cytomegalovirus-associated TCR beta chains recognize cytomegalovirus antigens. Most TCR sequences were seen in very few donors, while some public TCRs were found in many individuals. Subsequent analysis determined that TCRs grouped into clusters in the first cohort also showed a tendency toward co-occurrence across the 120 or so validation repertoires, and roughly 94% of cluster scores exceeded 0.

This chain joins TRBV2 to TRBJ2-7, and TRBD1 aligns with 10 junction nucleotides. This clonotype originated in a woman younger than 35 in good health and CMV-seronegative. Sequencing input: PBMCs. The nucleotides are TGTGCCAGCAGTGAAGAGAAGGACAGGGGGAGGGAGCAGTACTTC. This yields the protein CASSEEKDRGREQYF.